The source of this TCR beta chain is a study of blood T cells in healthy people across ages. General study results and limits: Estimates of diversity drawn from one million T cells were considered underestimates. Samples with more naive T cells showed higher observed beta diversity.

The authors ran a second PCR of about 6 to 12 cycles using a sample-barcoded 5' primer and a J-beta primer mix. Each cDNA molecule was tagged by a template-switch adaptor that had 12 random nucleotides. Each CDR3 protein is one row after TCRdb ran MiXCR on the 5' RACE reads. The sample has 850,000 to 1,300,000 distinct CDR3 sequences; under 55% are singletons. A note on this clonotype: What it recognizes is unknown.

Sample donors were healthy Caucasian individuals that came from Russia, aged roughly 6 to 95. Germline-derived CDR1 and CDR2 are DFQATT and SNEGSKA (reference sequence). CDR3 length: 15 residues. V gave up 0 bases and J gave up 5 bases; unmatched junction bases: 6. Material for sequencing was blood. The source of this sequence is a woman aged 60-75 years in good health. The V and J genes are TRBV20-1 and TRBJ2-7, with TRBD2 matching over 11 bases. CDR3 in DNA: TGCAGTGCTAGAGATAGCGGGAGGGTCCTAGACGAGCAGTACTTC. Residues: CSARDSGRVLDEQYF.